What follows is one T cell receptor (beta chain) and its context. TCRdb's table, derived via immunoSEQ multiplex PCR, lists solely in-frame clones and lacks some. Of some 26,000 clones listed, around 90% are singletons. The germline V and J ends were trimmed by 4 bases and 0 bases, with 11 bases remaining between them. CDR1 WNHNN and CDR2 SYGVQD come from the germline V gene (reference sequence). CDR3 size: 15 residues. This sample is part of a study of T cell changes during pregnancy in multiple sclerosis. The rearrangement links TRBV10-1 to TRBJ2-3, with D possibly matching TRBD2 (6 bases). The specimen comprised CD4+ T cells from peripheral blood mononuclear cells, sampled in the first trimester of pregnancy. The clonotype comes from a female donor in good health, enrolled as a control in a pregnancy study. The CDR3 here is CASSGGRTSTDTQYF. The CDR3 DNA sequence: TGCGCCAGCAGTGGGGGGAGGACTAGCACAGATACGCAGTATTTT.